This paragraph reports one T cell receptor (beta chain). The antigen is not known. At one of its ends the junction is not consistent with the germline gene, which may arise from a read error. TCRdb used MiXCR to reprocess the RT-PCR reads, holding one entry per CDR3 protein. The top ten hold less than 4% of the sample, which has some 500,000 distinct CDR3 sequences, 16% seen once. This record comes from a study of response to subunit inactivated influenza vaccine. General study results and limits: Only a handful of new T cells, the authors suggested, are recruited with each seasonal influenza vaccination.

CDR1 is MNHEY and CDR2 is SVGAGI in the germline V gene. The CDR3 spans 13 residues. The receptor's source is a man aged 50 to 75 who received an inactivated influenza vaccine. The chain employs TRBV6-5 and TRBJ1-2, with TRBD1 matching 7 bases. Source: CD4+ T cells sorted from PBMCs, taken less than 30 months after vaccination. CDR3 loop: CASSYRTGYGYSF. Written as DNA, the CDR3 is TGTGCCAGCAGTTACAGGACAGGCTATGGCTACTCCTTC.